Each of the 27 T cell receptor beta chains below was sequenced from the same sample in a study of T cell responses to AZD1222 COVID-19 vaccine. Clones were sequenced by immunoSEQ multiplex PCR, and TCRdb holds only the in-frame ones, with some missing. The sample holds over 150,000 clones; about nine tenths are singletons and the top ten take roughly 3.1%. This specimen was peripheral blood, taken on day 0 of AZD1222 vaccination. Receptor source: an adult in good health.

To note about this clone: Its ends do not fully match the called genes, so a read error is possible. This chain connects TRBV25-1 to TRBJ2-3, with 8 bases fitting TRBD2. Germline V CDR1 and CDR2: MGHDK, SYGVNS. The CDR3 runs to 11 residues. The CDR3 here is CASSDGTRARF. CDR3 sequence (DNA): TGTGCCAGCAGTGACGGGACTAGAGCCCGTTTT.

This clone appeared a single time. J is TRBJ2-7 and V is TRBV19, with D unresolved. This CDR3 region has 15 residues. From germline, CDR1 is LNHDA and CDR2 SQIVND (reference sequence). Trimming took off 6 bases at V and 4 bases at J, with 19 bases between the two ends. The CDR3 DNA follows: TGTGCCAGTAGGGGAAAGGGTCAGGACCCATACGAGCAGTACTTC. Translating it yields CASRGKGQDPYEQYF.

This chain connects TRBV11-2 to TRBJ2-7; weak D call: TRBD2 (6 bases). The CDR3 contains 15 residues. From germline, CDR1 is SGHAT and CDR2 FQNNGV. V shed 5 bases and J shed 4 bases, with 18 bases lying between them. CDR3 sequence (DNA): TGTGCCAGCAGCCCCCGGGACTTACTATTTTACGAGCAGTACTTC. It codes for CASSPRDLLFYEQYF.

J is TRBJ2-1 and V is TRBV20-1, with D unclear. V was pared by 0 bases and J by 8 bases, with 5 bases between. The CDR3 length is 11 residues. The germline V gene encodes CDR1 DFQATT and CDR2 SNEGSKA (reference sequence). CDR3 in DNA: TGCAGTGCTAGAGATCGAGATGAGCAGTTCTTC. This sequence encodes CSARDRDEQFF.

The CDR3 sequence: CASTAIRGNEQFF. CDR3 nucleotide sequence: TGTGCCAGCACCGCGATCAGGGGCAATGAGCAGTTCTTC. The chain carries TRBV11-2 and TRBJ2-1; perhaps TRBD1 as D (6 bases). The germline V gene has CDR1 SGHAT and CDR2 FQNNGV. This CDR3 is built from 13 residues. V lost 7 bases, J lost 6 bases, and 13 bases lay in between.

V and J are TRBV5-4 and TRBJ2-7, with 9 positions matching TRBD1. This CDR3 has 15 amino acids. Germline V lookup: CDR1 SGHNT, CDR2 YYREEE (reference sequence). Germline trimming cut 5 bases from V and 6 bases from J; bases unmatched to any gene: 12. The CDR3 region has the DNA TGTGCCAGCAGGCGATCTACAGGGGGCAACGTCGAGCAGTACTTC. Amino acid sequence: CASRRSTGGNVEQYF.

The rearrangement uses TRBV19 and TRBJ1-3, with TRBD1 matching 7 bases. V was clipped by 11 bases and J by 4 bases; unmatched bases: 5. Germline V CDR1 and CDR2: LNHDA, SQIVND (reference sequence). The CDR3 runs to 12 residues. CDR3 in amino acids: CAGGTAGNTIYF. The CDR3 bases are TGTGCCGGGGGGACAGCCGGAAACACCATATATTTT.

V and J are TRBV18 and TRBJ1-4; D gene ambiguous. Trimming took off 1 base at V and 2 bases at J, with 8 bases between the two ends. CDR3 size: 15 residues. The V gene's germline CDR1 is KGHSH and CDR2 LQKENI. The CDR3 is CASSPRTATNEKLFF. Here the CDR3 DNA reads TGTGCCAGCTCACCACGTACAGCGACTAATGAAAAACTGTTTTTT.

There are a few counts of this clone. The CDR3 DNA sequence: TGTGCCAGCAGTTTAGGGGACGGTCAGCCCCAGCATTTT. Translating it yields CASSLGDGQPQHF. The chain uses TRBV6-6 and TRBJ1-5, with a weak D call TRBD1 (5 bases). The germline V and J ends were trimmed by 4 bases and 6 bases, with 10 bases remaining between them. The CDR3 consists of 13 residues. The germline V gene has CDR1 MNHNY and CDR2 SVGAGI (reference sequence).

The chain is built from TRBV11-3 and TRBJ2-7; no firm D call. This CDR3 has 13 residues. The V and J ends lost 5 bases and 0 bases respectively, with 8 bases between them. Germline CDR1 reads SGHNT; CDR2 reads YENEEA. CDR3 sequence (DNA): TGTGCCAGCAGCCCAGACAACTCCTACGAGCAGTACTTC. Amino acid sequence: CASSPDNSYEQYF.

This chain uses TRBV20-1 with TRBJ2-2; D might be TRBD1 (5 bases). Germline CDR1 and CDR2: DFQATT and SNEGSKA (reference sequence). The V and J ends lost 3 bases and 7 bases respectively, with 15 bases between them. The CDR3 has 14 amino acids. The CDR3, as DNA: TGCAGTGCTAGTGGGCAGGGCGTCGACGGGGAGCTGTTTTTT. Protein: CSASGQGVDGELFF.

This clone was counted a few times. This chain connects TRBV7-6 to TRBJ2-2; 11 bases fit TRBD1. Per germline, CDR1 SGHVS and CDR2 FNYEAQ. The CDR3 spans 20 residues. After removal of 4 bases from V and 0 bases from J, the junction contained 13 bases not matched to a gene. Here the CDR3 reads CASSSIIRDRGGPNTGELFF. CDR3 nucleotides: TGTGCCAGCAGCTCTATAATCCGGGACAGGGGGGGCCCGAACACCGGGGAGCTGTTTTTT.

The CDR3 coding sequence is TGTGCCAGCAGCTTGGAGACAGCCTATGGCTACACCTTC. This codes for CASSLETAYGYTF. The chain uses TRBV5-4 and TRBJ1-2; perhaps TRBD1 as D (5 bases). The CDR3 runs 13 residues. Per germline, CDR1 SGHNT and CDR2 YYREEE (reference sequence). The V and J ends lost 0 bases and 4 bases respectively, with 7 bases between them.

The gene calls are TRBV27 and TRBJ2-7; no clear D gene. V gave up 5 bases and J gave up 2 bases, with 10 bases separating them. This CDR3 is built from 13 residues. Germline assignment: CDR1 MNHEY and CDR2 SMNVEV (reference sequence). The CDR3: CASSPVSPYEQYF. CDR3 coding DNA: TGTGCCAGCAGTCCGGTGAGCCCCTACGAGCAGTACTTC.

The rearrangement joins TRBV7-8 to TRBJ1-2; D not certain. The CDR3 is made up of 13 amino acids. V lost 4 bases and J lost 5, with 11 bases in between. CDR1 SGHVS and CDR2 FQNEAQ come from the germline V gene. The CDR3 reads CASSYGAGYGYTF. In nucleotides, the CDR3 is TGTGCCAGCAGCTACGGCGCGGGGTATGGCTACACCTTC.

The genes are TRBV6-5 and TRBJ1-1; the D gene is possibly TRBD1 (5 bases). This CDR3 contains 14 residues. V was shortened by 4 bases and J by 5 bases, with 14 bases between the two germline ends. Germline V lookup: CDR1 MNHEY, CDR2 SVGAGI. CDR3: CASSWGTGSTEAFF. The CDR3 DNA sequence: TGTGCCAGCAGTTGGGGCACAGGAAGTACTGAAGCTTTCTTT.

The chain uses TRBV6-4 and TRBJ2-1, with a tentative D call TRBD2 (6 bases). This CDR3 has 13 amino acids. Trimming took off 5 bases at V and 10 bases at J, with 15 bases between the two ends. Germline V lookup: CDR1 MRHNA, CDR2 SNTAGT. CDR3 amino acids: CASSRDSGEEQFF. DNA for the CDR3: TGTGCCAGCAGTCGGGACTCCGGTGAGGAGCAGTTCTTC.

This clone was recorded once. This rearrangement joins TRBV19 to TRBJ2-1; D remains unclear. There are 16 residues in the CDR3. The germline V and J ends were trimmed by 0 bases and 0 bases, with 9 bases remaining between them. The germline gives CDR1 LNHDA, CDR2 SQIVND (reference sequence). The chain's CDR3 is CASSIERPNSYNEQFF. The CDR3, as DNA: TGTGCCAGTAGTATAGAGAGACCTAACTCCTACAATGAGCAGTTCTTC.

CDR3 DNA: TGTGCCAGCAGCTTCGGGGTGACGGTGAACACTGAAGCTTTCTTT. Its protein product is CASSFGVTVNTEAFF. J is TRBJ1-1 and V is TRBV7-9; no clear D. The germline CDR1 and CDR2 sequences are SEHNR and FQNEAQ (reference sequence). The CDR3 has 15 residues. Trimming left V 3 bases short and J 0 bases short, with 11 bases between.

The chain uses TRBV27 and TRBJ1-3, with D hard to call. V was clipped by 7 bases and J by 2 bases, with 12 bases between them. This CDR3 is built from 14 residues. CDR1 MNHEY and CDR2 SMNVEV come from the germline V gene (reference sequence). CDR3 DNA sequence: TGTGCCAGCAAACGAAGGCTGACTGGAAACACCATATATTTT. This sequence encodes CASKRRLTGNTIYF.

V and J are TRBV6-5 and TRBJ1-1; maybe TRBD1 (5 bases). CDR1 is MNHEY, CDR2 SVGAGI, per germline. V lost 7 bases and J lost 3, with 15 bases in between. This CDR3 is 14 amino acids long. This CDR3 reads CASTGGTGYTEAFF. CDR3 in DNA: TGTGCCAGCACTGGAGGGACTGGGTACACTGAAGCTTTCTTT.

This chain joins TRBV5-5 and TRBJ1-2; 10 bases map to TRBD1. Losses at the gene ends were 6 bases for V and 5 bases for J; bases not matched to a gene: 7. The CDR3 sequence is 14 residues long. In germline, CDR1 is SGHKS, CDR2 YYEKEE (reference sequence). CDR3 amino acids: CASNPDRGRYGYTF. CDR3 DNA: TGTGCCAGCAACCCCGACAGGGGGCGATATGGCTACACCTTC.

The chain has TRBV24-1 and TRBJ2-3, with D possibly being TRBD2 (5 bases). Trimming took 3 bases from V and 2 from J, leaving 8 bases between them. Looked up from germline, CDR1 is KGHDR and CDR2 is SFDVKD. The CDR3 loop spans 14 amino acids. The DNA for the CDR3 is TGTGCCACCAGTGATAAGCGGTTCACAGATACGCAGTATTTT. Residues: CATSDKRFTDTQYF.

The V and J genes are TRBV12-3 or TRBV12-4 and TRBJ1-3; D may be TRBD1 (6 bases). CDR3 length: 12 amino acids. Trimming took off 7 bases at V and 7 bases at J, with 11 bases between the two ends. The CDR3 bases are TGTGCCAGCACCAGGACAGTTAACACCATATATTTT. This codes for CASTRTVNTIYF.

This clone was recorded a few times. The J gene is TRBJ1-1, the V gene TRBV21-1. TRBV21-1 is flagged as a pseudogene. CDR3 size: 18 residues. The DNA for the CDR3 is TGTGCCAGCAGCGCCCCCTTTACGGGGGGGCAAGAAGAAACTGAAGCTTTCTTT. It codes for CASSAPFTGGQEETEAFF.

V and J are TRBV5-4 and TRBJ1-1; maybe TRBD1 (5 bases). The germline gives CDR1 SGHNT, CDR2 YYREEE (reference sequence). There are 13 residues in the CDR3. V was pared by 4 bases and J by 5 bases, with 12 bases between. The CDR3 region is CASSGGFRTEAFF. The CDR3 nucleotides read TGTGCCAGCAGCGGGGGGTTTCGAACTGAAGCTTTCTTT.

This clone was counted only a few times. The CDR3 protein is CASSLDTWNTEAFF. In DNA form, the CDR3 reads TGTGCCAGTAGCCTGGACACCTGGAACACTGAAGCTTTCTTT. The rearrangement uses TRBV19 and TRBJ1-1, with D perhaps TRBD1 (5 bases). CDR1 LNHDA and CDR2 SQIVND come from the germline V gene (reference sequence). The CDR3 totals 14 residues. Trimming pared 6 bases from V and 1 base from J, leaving 12 bases between.